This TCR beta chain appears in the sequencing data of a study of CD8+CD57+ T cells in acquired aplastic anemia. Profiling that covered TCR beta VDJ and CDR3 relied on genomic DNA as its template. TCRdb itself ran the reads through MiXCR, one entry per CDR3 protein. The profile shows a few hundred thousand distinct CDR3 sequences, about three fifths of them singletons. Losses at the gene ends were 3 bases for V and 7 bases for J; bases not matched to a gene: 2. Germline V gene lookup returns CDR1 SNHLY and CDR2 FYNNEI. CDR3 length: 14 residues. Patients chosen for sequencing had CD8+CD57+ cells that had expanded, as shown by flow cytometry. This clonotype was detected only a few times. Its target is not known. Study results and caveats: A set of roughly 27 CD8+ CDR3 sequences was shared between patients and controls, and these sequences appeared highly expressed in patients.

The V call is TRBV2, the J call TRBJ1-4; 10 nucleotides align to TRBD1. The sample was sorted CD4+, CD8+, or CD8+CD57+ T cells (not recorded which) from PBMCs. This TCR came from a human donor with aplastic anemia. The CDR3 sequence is CASSEDRGIEKLFF. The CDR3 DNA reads TGTGCCAGCAGTGAGGACAGGGGGATTGAAAAACTGTTTTTT.